The 25 T cell receptor beta chains below come from one sample, sequenced in a study of synovial regulatory T cells in juvenile arthritis. TCRdb's table, derived via immunoSEQ multiplex PCR, lists solely in-frame clones and lacks some. The listing contains roughly 10,000 clones. Sequencing input: Treg cells from blood. The subset is: remaining (HLA-DR-negative) circulating blood Treg cells. The receptors here all came from a donor between 2 and 29 years old with juvenile idiopathic arthritis.

V usage is TRBV6-1 and J usage is TRBJ1-5; TCRdb's assignment of TRBD1 cannot be checked, as there is no DNA. The germline V gene encodes CDR1 MNHNS and CDR2 SASEGT. There are 14 residues in the CDR3. No DNA sequence is on record. The CDR3 sequence is CASSLRWLNQPQHF.

The chain combines TRBV28 with TRBJ1-5. This CDR3 is 13 amino acids long. A DNA sequence was not provided. Germline V gene sequence: CDR1 MDHEN, CDR2 SYDVKM. CDR3 sequence reads: CASTGAGHQPQHF.

The chain combines TRBV28 with TRBJ1-2; no DNA is available, so the TRBD1 call from TCRdb remains unchecked. Germline-derived CDR1 and CDR2 are MDHEN and SYDVKM. This CDR3 is built from 15 residues. DNA is not on record. CDR3 amino acids: CASSLHETGDYGYTF.

The V call is TRBV18, the J call TRBJ1-4. The CDR3 has 15 residues. No DNA sequence was recorded. The germline V gene encodes CDR1 KGHSH and CDR2 LQKENI. CDR3 sequence reads: CASSPVGLPNEKLFF.

The gene calls are TRBV28 and TRBJ2-7. CDR3 length: 12 residues. No DNA is given. Looked up from germline, CDR1 is MDHEN and CDR2 is SYDVKM. CDR3 region: CASSPHPDRQYF. The full variable domain, rest sourced from reference TRBV28 and TRBJ2-7, is DVKVTQSSRYLVKRTGEKVFLECVQDMDHENMFWYRQDPGLGLRLIYFSYDVKMKEKGDIPEGYSVSREKKERFSLILESASTNQTSMYLCASSPHPDRQYFGPGTRLTVT.

The chain carries TRBV5-6 and TRBJ1-2. This CDR3 has 13 residues. Nucleotide data are not available. The germline V gene encodes CDR1 SGHDT and CDR2 YYEEEE. The CDR3 protein is CASSKGRIYGYTF.

The chain uses TRBV7-2 and TRBJ1-1; TCRdb gives TRBD1 as the D gene, but with no DNA this cannot be confirmed. Per germline, CDR1 SGHTA and CDR2 FQGNSA. The CDR3 is made up of 14 amino acids. There is no recorded DNA. The CDR3 reads CASSLMAGETEAFF.

This chain uses TRBV2 with TRBJ2-6; TCRdb reports TRBD1, a call that lacks DNA to check it against. Germline-derived CDR1 and CDR2 are SNHLY and FYNNEI. CDR3 length: 18 amino acids. No DNA was logged. CDR3 amino acids: CASRAGQGRSSGANVLTF.

The rearrangement joins TRBV19 to TRBJ1-1. The CDR3 has 11 residues. The entry carries no DNA sequence. CDR1 is LNHDA and CDR2 is SQIVND in the germline V gene (reference sequence). CDR3: CASRGRVGAFF.

The chain links TRBV25-1 to TRBJ2-7; the D call of TRBD2 rests on TCRdb alone, since no DNA is present to check it. CDR1 and CDR2 (germline): MGHDK, SYGVNS. The CDR3 runs to 15 residues. Nucleotide data are not available. The CDR3 loop reads CASSELPSGAYEQYF.

Frequency places this clone as medium-sized (0.01 to 0.1%). The J gene is TRBJ1-1, the V gene TRBV19; TCRdb outputs TRBD1, but without DNA this stays unchecked. This CDR3 has 13 residues. There is no recorded DNA. Germline CDR1 is LNHDA and CDR2 is SQIVND (reference sequence). The CDR3 sequence is CASSGTSNTEAFF.

The genes are TRBV5-4 and TRBJ1-2; TCRdb names TRBD1, which stays unverified in the absence of DNA. Germline V gives CDR1 SGHNT, CDR2 YYREEE (reference sequence). This CDR3 is 13 amino acids long. No nucleotide data were recorded. The CDR3 is CASSSTALYGYTF. The full variable domain, rest sourced from reference TRBV5-4 and TRBJ1-2, is ETGVTQSPTHLIKTRGQQVTLRCSSQSGHNTVSWYQQALGQGPQFIFQYYREEENGRGNFPPRFSGLQFPNYSSELNVNALELDDSALYLCASSSTALYGYTFGSGTRLTVV.

CDR3 sequence: CASSRVQETQYF. V usage is TRBV28 and J usage is TRBJ2-5. The CDR3 sequence is 12 residues long. No DNA sequence is on record. CDR1 is MDHEN, CDR2 SYDVKM, per germline.

This chain uses TRBV19 with TRBJ2-1; there is no DNA to check the TCRdb D call of TRBD2. Germline V gene data show CDR1 as LNHDA and CDR2 as SQIVND (reference sequence). The CDR3 totals 12 residues. No DNA sequence was recorded. The CDR3: CASQSKARVRFF.

The rearrangement joins TRBV5-1 to TRBJ1-4; TCRdb gives TRBD1 as the D gene, but with no DNA this cannot be confirmed. Germline lookup yields CDR1 SGHRS and CDR2 YFSETQ. The CDR3 consists of 15 residues. No nucleotide data were recorded. This chain's CDR3 is CASSLVSGLGEKLFF.

V gene TRBV19 combines with J gene TRBJ1-1. Germline V CDR1 and CDR2: LNHDA, SQIVND (reference sequence). CDR3 length: 14 residues. This entry has no DNA. The CDR3: CASSIRFGVSEAFF.

The chain recombines TRBV5-6 with TRBJ1-2. The CDR3 runs to 15 residues. No DNA sequence is on record. The V gene's germline CDR1 is SGHDT and CDR2 YYEEEE. CDR3 in amino acids: CASSLWGRRDYGYTF.

The gene calls are TRBV11-2 and TRBJ2-7; TCRdb picks TRBD1, but there is no DNA to check that call. The CDR3 runs 14 residues. Nucleotide data are not available. The germline gives CDR1 SGHAT, CDR2 FQNNGV. CDR3 protein: CASSLGPLIYEQYF.

The chain carries TRBV27 and TRBJ1-6. The CDR3 length is 14 residues. Only the protein is available. The germline V gene encodes CDR1 MNHEY and CDR2 SMNVEV (reference sequence). The CDR3 reads CASSLGREVSPLHF.

The rearrangement links TRBV5-6 to TRBJ2-1; TCRdb reports TRBD2, a call that lacks DNA to check it against. Germline lookup yields CDR1 SGHDT and CDR2 YYEEEE. The CDR3 spans 15 residues. No DNA was logged. The CDR3 spells CASLAGTSGYNEQFF.

The rearrangement uses TRBV5-1 and TRBJ1-4; without DNA, the TCRdb call of TRBD1 cannot be checked. This CDR3 has 16 residues. No coding sequence is recorded. Germline CDR1 reads SGHRS; CDR2 reads YFSETQ. CDR3 in amino acids: CASSSGTGILNEKLFF. The complete variable domain, with remaining parts taken from reference TRBV5-1 and TRBJ1-4, reads KAGVTQTPRYLIKTRGQQVTLSCSPISGHRSVSWYQQTPGQGLQFLFEYFSETQRNKGNFPGRFSGRQFSNSRSEMNVSTLELGDSALYLCASSSGTGILNEKLFFGSGTQLSVL.

This rearrangement joins TRBV9 to TRBJ1-2; absent DNA, TCRdb's TRBD1 call cannot be checked. Germline V gene sequence: CDR1 SGDLS, CDR2 YYNGEE. The CDR3 loop spans 15 amino acids. Only the protein sequence is given. CDR3: CASRQGLGTNYGYTF.

The J gene is TRBJ2-1, the V gene TRBV6-5; without DNA, the TCRdb call of TRBD2 cannot be checked. This CDR3 contains 16 residues. There is no recorded DNA. Germline loops: CDR1 MNHEY, CDR2 SVGAGI. This chain's CDR3 is CASSYFPGLAANEQFF.

The genes are TRBV30 and TRBJ1-1. The CDR3 has 13 amino acids. DNA is not recorded here. Looked up from germline, CDR1 is GTSNPN and CDR2 is SVGIG (reference sequence). The CDR3 loop reads CAWSGGGNTEAFF.

V and J are TRBV28 and TRBJ1-1; TCRdb picks TRBD1, but there is no DNA to check that call. The CDR3 totals 15 residues. A DNA sequence was not provided. Germline values: CDR1 MDHEN, CDR2 SYDVKM. Here the CDR3 reads CASSSRATGGSEAFF. The complete variable domain, with remaining parts taken from reference TRBV28 and TRBJ1-1, reads DVKVTQSSRYLVKRTGEKVFLECVQDMDHENMFWYRQDPGLGLRLIYFSYDVKMKEKGDIPEGYSVSREKKERFSLILESASTNQTSMYLCASSSRATGGSEAFFGQGTRLTVV.